The clone carrying this T cell receptor (beta chain) has only a few counts. This sample stems from a study of blood T cell repertoires in COVID-19. Study context: Researchers got acute and convalescent COVID-19 samples from the United States, Italy and Spain.

CDR1 is KGHSH, CDR2 LQKENI, per germline. V gave up 2 bases and J gave up 5 bases, with 12 bases separating them. This CDR3 contains 14 residues. The assay was immunoSEQ multiplex PCR, and TCRdb's table has in-frame clones only and misses some. The data contain some 90,000 clones, approximately 84% of them singletons. The receptor comes from a man in his 60s with acute or convalescent COVID-19. The rearrangement links TRBV18 to TRBJ1-2; maybe TRBD1 (6 bases). Sequencing used peripheral blood. The CDR3 sequence is CASSPDQGKYGYTF. DNA for the CDR3: TGTGCCAGCTCACCAGATCAGGGGAAATATGGCTACACCTTC.